These T cell receptor beta chains were read from a single sample in a study of CD8+CD57+ T cells in acquired aplastic anemia. TCRdb redid the calling of the reads with MiXCR, one entry per CDR3 protein. Here the sample spans some 180,000 distinct CDR3 sequences, 46% being singletons. Sequencing was carried out using sorted CD4+, CD8+, or CD8+CD57+ T cells (not recorded which) from PBMCs. These receptors originate from a human donor in good health. The conserved cysteine and the conserved F or W are not part of the CDR3 here. D genes are given only for firm matches. Rows give clone size only sometimes, using once, few, many, or a class for an expanded clone.

TRBJ2-1 | TRBV7-2 | NA | NA | ASSPGPDNEQF
TRBJ2-7 | TRBV4-1 | NA | TRBD1 | ASSQELMVSDRDSK
TRBJ1-3 | TRBV7-2 | NA | NA | AIMGYSGNTIY
TRBJ2-3 | TRBV5-4 | many | NA | ASSLGQEKVKNTQY
TRBJ1-4 | TRBV12-3/TRBV12-4 | many | TRBD1 | ASSLAGTGGGKLF
TRBJ2-2 | TRBV7-8 | many | NA | ASSLDGLTTGELF
TRBJ1-5 | TRBV6-1 | NA | NA | ASSEGGGGNQPQH
TRBJ2-2 | TRBV10-3 | few | TRBD2 | AIGRDTGELF
TRBJ2-7 | TRBV5-1 | NA | NA | ASSLELAHEQY
TRBJ1-1 | TRBV2 | NA | NA | ASSPDNGRLAEAF
TRBJ1-1 | TRBV29-1 | NA | NA | SVTGGTIDTEAF
TRBJ1-6 | TRBV6-1 | NA | NA | ASSPQTGNNSPLH
TRBJ2-2 | TRBV5-1 | NA | TRBD2 | ASSLDGGVNTGELF
TRBJ2-1 | TRBV24-1 | many | NA | ATSAAYNEQF
TRBJ2-3 | TRBV9 | many | TRBD2 | ASSVEVSGRAVGTQY
TRBJ2-3 | TRBV30 | NA | TRBD2 | AWRLAGGHQRADTQY
TRBJ2-1 | TRBV13 | many | NA | ASSSSVEQF
TRBJ2-7 | TRBV5-1 | many | NA | ASSGSTGSSYEQY